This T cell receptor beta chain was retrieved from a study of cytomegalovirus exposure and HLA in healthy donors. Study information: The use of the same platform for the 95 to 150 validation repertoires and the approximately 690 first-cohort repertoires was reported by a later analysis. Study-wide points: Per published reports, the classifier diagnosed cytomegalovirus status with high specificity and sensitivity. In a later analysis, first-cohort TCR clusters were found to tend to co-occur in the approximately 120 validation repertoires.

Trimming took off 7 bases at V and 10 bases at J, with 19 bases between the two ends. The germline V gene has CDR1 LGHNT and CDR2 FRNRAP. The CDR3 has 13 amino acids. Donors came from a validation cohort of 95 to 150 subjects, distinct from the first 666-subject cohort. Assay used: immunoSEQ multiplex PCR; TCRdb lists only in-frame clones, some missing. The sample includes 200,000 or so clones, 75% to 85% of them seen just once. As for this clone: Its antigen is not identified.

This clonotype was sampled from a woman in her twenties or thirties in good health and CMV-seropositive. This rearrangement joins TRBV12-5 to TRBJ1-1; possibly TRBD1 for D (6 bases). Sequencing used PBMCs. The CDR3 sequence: CASAQGTRIGAFF. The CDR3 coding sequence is TGTGCTAGTGCCCAGGGGACGAGGATCGGAGCTTTCTTT.